This T cell receptor beta chain emerged from a study of blood T cell repertoires in COVID-19. In the study overall: Sources were T cells, B-cell-depleted T cells, or PBMCs; the material itself was cDNA or gDNA.

Sequencing was performed with immunoSEQ multiplex PCR; in TCRdb, only in-frame clones are kept and a portion is missing. The sample holds roughly 200,000 clones, approximately 90% seen once. The CDR3 length is 14 residues. Germline V lookup: CDR1 MDHEN, CDR2 SYDVKM. The V end was cut by 1 base, the J end by 1 base, with 7 bases between. The study drew participants aged about 18 to 89 years from some 23 US areas. Participant-reported clinical history was the basis for cohort assignment. The sequence came from a young man who had recovered from COVID-19. The chain recombines TRBV28 with TRBJ1-1; maybe TRBD1 (5 bases). The sample taken for sequencing was PBMCs or T cells enriched from blood (not recorded which). DNA of the CDR3: TGTGCCAGCAGTTTATTAACAGGGAACACTGAAGCTTTCTTT. It codes for CASSLLTGNTEAFF.